Listed here are 2 T cell receptor beta chains from one sample, sequenced in a study of blood T cells in healthy people across ages. A second PCR, run for 7 to 11 cycles, used a sample-barcoded 5' primer plus a J-beta primer mix. From the 5' RACE reads, TCRdb called clonotypes with MiXCR, one entry per CDR3 protein. The sample lists some 790,000 distinct CDR3 sequences, more than 25% occurring once. Sequencing input: blood. These receptors were obtained from a woman older than 75 in good health.

The CDR3 sequence: CATSRGGGGYTF. The DNA of the CDR3 is TGTGCCACCAGCAGAGGGGGGGGAGGCTACACCTTC. The rearrangement joins TRBV15 to TRBJ1-2, with D perhaps matching TRBD1 (5 bases). Looked up from germline, CDR1 is LNHNV and CDR2 is YYDKDF (reference sequence). The CDR3 sequence is 12 residues long. Trimming stripped 1 base from V and 8 bases from J, with 8 bases between.

The table lists this clonotype with many counts. The chain couples TRBV12-3 or TRBV12-4 to TRBJ1-2; unclear D gene. This CDR3 has 15 residues. V was shortened by 2 bases and J by 2 bases, with 12 bases between the two germline ends. For the CDR3, the DNA is TGTGCCAGCAGTTTAACCCCGGGCCGGAACTATGGCTACACCTTC. The encoded protein is CASSLTPGRNYGYTF.